This T cell receptor beta chain was obtained from a study of blood T cell repertoires in COVID-19. Study information: In each case, the material was cDNA or gDNA derived from T cells, B-cell-depleted T cells, or PBMCs.

Measured with immunoSEQ multiplex PCR; TCRdb has only the in-frame clones, and not every one. The repertoire includes around 140,000 clones, approximately 90% of them detected once, and more than 15% sits in the top ten. V shed 5 bases, J shed 5 bases, and the junction held 4 bases outside the gene matches. The CDR3 runs 13 residues. Per germline, CDR1 MNHNY and CDR2 SVGAGI (reference sequence). The receptor was derived from a man in his fifties with active or convalescent COVID-19. Sequenced sample: peripheral blood. This chain joins TRBV6-6 and TRBJ1-1; TRBD1 agrees at 8 bases. CDR3 protein: CASSQTGETEAFF. The DNA of the CDR3 is TGTGCCAGCAGTCAGACAGGGGAAACTGAAGCTTTCTTT.